This T cell receptor (beta chain) was identified during a study of CD8 T cells in ankylosing spondylitis. Study results and limitations: Earlier studies detected some motif variants in reactive arthritis synovial fluid and blood.

V was pared by 1 base and J by 1 base, with 10 bases between. Germline CDR1 and CDR2: LNHNV and YYDKDF (reference sequence). This CDR3 is 16 amino acids long. This clonotype was seen repeatedly, ten times or more. Its antigen is undetermined. TCRdb used MiXCR to reprocess the 5' RACE reads, holding one entry per CDR3 protein. The sample shows under 150,000 distinct CDR3 sequences, 6.5% to 8.5% of them seen only once. The sample consisted of synovial fluid, either unsorted or a sorted T cell fraction (not recorded which). This receptor was identified in a male donor with ankylosing spondylitis. The chain employs TRBV15 and TRBJ2-2; possibly TRBD1 for D (5 bases). This chain's CDR3 is CATSRVSTGNTGELFF. The CDR3 DNA follows: TGTGCCACCAGCAGAGTATCTACAGGGAACACCGGGGAGCTGTTTTTT.